The 28 T cell receptor beta chains below were found in one sample sequenced in a study of T cell responses to AZD1222 COVID-19 vaccine. Assay used: immunoSEQ multiplex PCR; TCRdb lists only in-frame clones, some missing. The table shows tens of thousands of clones, with less than 85% occurring only once. The material was peripheral blood, obtained on day 0 of AZD1222 vaccination. The source of these receptors is an adult in good health.

This clone was seen once. V is TRBV9 and J is TRBJ2-1, with D possibly matching TRBD1 (5 bases). This CDR3 has 16 amino acids. Germline values: CDR1 SGDLS, CDR2 YYNGEE. The V end lost 4 bases, the J end lost 2 bases, and 16 bases lay between the germline ends. CDR3 sequence reads: CASSSQARDTYNEQFF. CDR3 DNA sequence: TGTGCCAGCAGCTCTCAGGCCAGGGATACCTACAATGAGCAGTTCTTC.

This chain connects TRBV27 to TRBJ1-1; a weak D match, TRBD1 (5 bases). The V and J ends lost 2 bases and 7 bases respectively, with 8 bases between them. CDR3 length: 12 residues. Germline assignment: CDR1 MNHEY and CDR2 SMNVEV (reference sequence). The CDR3 DNA sequence: TGTGCCAGCAGTTTACGGGGGAGTGAAGCTTTCTTT. Amino acids: CASSLRGSEAFF.

The table lists this clone with a count of one. The chain recombines TRBV19 with TRBJ1-1; 10 bases agree with TRBD1. CDR1 and CDR2 from the germline V gene are LNHDA and SQIVND (reference sequence). The CDR3 length is 17 residues. Trimming removed 5 bases from V and 1 base from J; junction bases left unmatched: 10. For the CDR3, the DNA is TGTGCCAGTAGTCTCGACAGGGGGCAGGTAAGGAACACTGAAGCTTTCTTT. This codes for CASSLDRGQVRNTEAFF. Using reference TRBV19 and TRBJ1-1 for the parts outside the CDR3, the full variable domain is DGGITQSPKYLFRKEGQNVTLSCEQNLNHDAMYWYRQDPGQGLRLIYYSQIVNDFQKGDIAEGYSVSREKKESFPLTVTSAQKNPTAFYLCASSLDRGQVRNTEAFFGQGTRLTVV.

This clone appeared a single time. The genes are TRBV30 and TRBJ2-5; D unclear. CDR1 is GTSNPN and CDR2 is SVGIG in the germline V gene (reference sequence). Trimming removed 1 base at V and 2 bases at J, with 8 bases between. This CDR3 comprises 13 residues. The CDR3 bases are TGTGCCTGGAGTGCGACGTTACAAGAGACCCAGTACTTC. Amino acid sequence: CAWSATLQETQYF.

The chain links TRBV18 to TRBJ2-3; TRBD2 might be the D (5 bases). The CDR3 length is 15 residues. Germline CDR1 reads KGHSH; CDR2 reads LQKENI. V was pared by 0 bases and J by 2 bases, with 9 bases between. CDR3 residues: CASSPPNGNTDTQYF. CDR3 coding DNA: TGTGCCAGCTCACCACCCAACGGGAACACAGATACGCAGTATTTT.

The chain combines TRBV3-1 (or the pseudogene TRBV3-2) with TRBJ2-1; 11 positions match TRBD2. CDR1 LGHDT and CDR2 YNNKEL come from the germline V gene (reference sequence). Losses at the gene ends were 0 bases for V and 5 bases for J; bases not matched to a gene: 3. The CDR3 runs to 16 residues. The CDR3 nucleotides are TGTGCCAGCAGCCAAGATCTACTAGCGGGAGACAATGAGCAGTTCTTC. This encodes CASSQDLLAGDNEQFF.

The CDR3 nucleotides are TGCAGCGTAGAGGCAGAGACAGATACGCAGTATTTT. This sequence encodes CSVEAETDTQYF. The chain combines TRBV29-1 with TRBJ2-3, with no clear D. The CDR3 sequence is 12 residues long. V was trimmed by 6 bases and J by 3 bases, leaving 10 bases between them. Germline lookup yields CDR1 SQVTM and CDR2 ANQGSEA.

This chain links TRBV6-4 with TRBJ1-1; tentative D call: TRBD1 (5 bases). The CDR3 extends over 15 amino acids. CDR1 is MRHNA, CDR2 SNTAGT, per germline. Between the trimmed V and J ends, which lost 0 bases and 5 bases, there was a span of 13 bases. The CDR3 DNA reads as TGTGCCAGCAGTGACTCGGGGGGTAGGCGGACTGAAGCTTTCTTT. Protein: CASSDSGGRRTEAFF.

The V call is TRBV11-3, the J call TRBJ2-2, with TRBD1 identical over 8 bases. The CDR3 consists of 14 residues. V trimming: 8 bases; J trimming: 5 bases; junction bases outside the gene matches: 7. The germline CDR1 and CDR2 sequences are SGHNT and YENEEA. The CDR3 DNA follows: TGTGCCAGCGGGGGACAGGCCGGGACCGGGGAGCTGTTTTTT. Translated: CASGGQAGTGELFF.

The genes are TRBV5-1 and TRBJ2-5; no definite D call. This CDR3 is built from 13 residues. Between the trimmed V and J ends, which lost 4 bases and 5 bases, there was a span of 12 bases. Germline V gene data show CDR1 as SGHRS and CDR2 as YFSETQ. This CDR3 reads CASSPGPAETQYF. The CDR3 DNA reads as TGCGCCAGCAGCCCCGGACCCGCGGAGACCCAGTACTTC.

This rearrangement joins TRBV4-3 to TRBJ2-1; 8 nucleotides match TRBD1. Germline V gene sequence: CDR1 LGHNA, CDR2 YSLEER. V dropped 1 base and J dropped 6; count of bases not matched to a gene: 8. The CDR3 is made up of 16 amino acids. CDR3 sequence: CASSQAGGGGGNEQFF. The DNA of the CDR3 is TGCGCCAGCAGCCAAGCAGGGGGCGGAGGAGGCAATGAGCAGTTCTTC.

The chain has TRBV7-7 and TRBJ2-5, with D tentatively TRBD1 (5 bases). The CDR3 is 14 amino acids. Germline CDR1 is SSHAT and CDR2 is FNYEAQ (reference sequence). V shed 3 bases and J shed 1 base, with 9 bases lying between them. The CDR3 loop reads CASSFTGLQETQYF. Written as DNA, the CDR3 is TGTGCCAGCAGCTTTACAGGTCTCCAAGAGACCCAGTACTTC.

The V call is TRBV9, the J call TRBJ2-3; D possibly corresponds to TRBD2 (5 bases). In germline, CDR1 is SGDLS, CDR2 YYNGEE. The CDR3 has 18 residues. Trimming pared 0 bases from V and 0 bases from J, leaving 17 bases between. The CDR3 DNA sequence: TGTGCCAGCAGCGTAGTGGCCCCAGCGGATACTAGCACAGATACGCAGTATTTT. It encodes CASSVVAPADTSTDTQYF.

This chain uses TRBV2 with TRBJ2-1; 8 nucleotides match TRBD1. Trimming at V came to 5 bases and at J to 9 bases, leaving 6 bases not matched to a gene. Looked up from germline, CDR1 is SNHLY and CDR2 is FYNNEI. The CDR3 contains 13 residues. The CDR3 DNA reads as TGTGCCAGCAGTCAGACAGGGGCGGGTGAGCAGTTCTTC. Protein sequence: CASSQTGAGEQFF.

The gene calls are TRBV29-1 and TRBJ1-2; D is uncertain. The length of the CDR3 is 14 residues. Germline V gene data show CDR1 as SQVTM and CDR2 as ANQGSEA. V was cut by 1 base and J by 4 bases, with 13 bases left in between. The CDR3 region has the DNA TGCAGCGTTGAAGTGAGGGAGGGTGTCTATGGCTACACCTTC. Translation gives CSVEVREGVYGYTF. Full variable domain (rest looked up from reference TRBV29-1 and TRBJ1-2): SAVISQKPSRDICQRGTSLTIQCQVDSQVTMMFWYRQQPGQSLTLIATANQGSEATYESGFVIDKFPISRPNLTFSTLTVSNMSPEDSSIYLCSVEVREGVYGYTFGSGTRLTVV.

V usage is TRBV28 and J usage is TRBJ2-1; D is ambiguous. V was clipped by 7 bases and J by 0 bases, with 13 bases between them. Per the germline V gene, CDR1 is MDHEN and CDR2 is SYDVKM. The CDR3 consists of 15 residues. CDR3: CASTPLLSSYNEQFF. DNA of the CDR3: TGTGCCAGCACCCCTTTGTTGAGCTCCTACAATGAGCAGTTCTTC.

This chain joins TRBV7-2 and TRBJ2-3, with TRBD1 matching over 7 bases. CDR1 SGHTA and CDR2 FQGNSA come from the germline V gene. Trimming took 5 bases from V and 2 from J; bases not matched to a gene: 7. CDR3 length: 15 amino acids. Here the CDR3 reads CASSGGGQHTDTQYF. The CDR3 nucleotides are TGTGCCAGCAGCGGTGGGGGACAGCACACAGATACGCAGTATTTT.

The chain carries TRBV18 and TRBJ1-1; TRBD1 aligns across 7 bases. Trimming removed 1 base from V and 8 bases from J; junction bases left unmatched: 13. This CDR3 is built from 16 residues. The germline V gene has CDR1 KGHSH and CDR2 LQKENI. For the CDR3, the DNA is TGTGCCAGCTCACCACAAGGGGGCGAAGGGTCAACGGAAGCTTTCTTT. Its translation: CASSPQGGEGSTEAFF. Full variable domain (rest looked up from reference TRBV18 and TRBJ1-1): NAGVMQNPRHLVRRRGQEARLRCSPMKGHSHVYWYRQLPEEGLKFMVYLQKENIIDESGMPKERFSAEFPKEGPSILRIQQVVRGDSAAYFCASSPQGGEGSTEAFFGQGTRLTVV.

The chain joins TRBV10-3 to TRBJ1-3; D is undetermined. Trimming took 0 bases from V and 0 from J, leaving 9 bases between them. This CDR3 is built from 16 residues. Germline V lookup: CDR1 ENHRY, CDR2 SYGVKD. The CDR3 nucleotides are TGTGCCATCAGTGAGTCGCTGGATTTCTCTGGAAACACCATATATTTT. It codes for CAISESLDFSGNTIYF.

The chain links TRBV18 to TRBJ2-7, with D tentatively TRBD1 or TRBD2 (5 bases each). Trimming shortened V by 2 bases and J by 0 bases, and 17 bases separated the two germline ends. CDR3 length: 17 residues. Germline lookup yields CDR1 KGHSH and CDR2 LQKENI. The CDR3 here is CASSPTQTRGPSYEQYF. CDR3 DNA: TGTGCCAGCTCACCAACTCAGACAAGGGGACCCTCCTACGAGCAGTACTTC. The whole variable domain, remainder taken from reference TRBV18 and TRBJ2-7, is NAGVMQNPRHLVRRRGQEARLRCSPMKGHSHVYWYRQLPEEGLKFMVYLQKENIIDESGMPKERFSAEFPKEGPSILRIQQVVRGDSAAYFCASSPTQTRGPSYEQYFGPGTRLTVT.

This chain joins TRBV4-1 and TRBJ2-2; no clear D gene. V lost 1 base, J lost 1 base, and 10 bases lay in between. The CDR3 is 16 residues long. CDR1 is MGHRA and CDR2 is YSYEKL in the germline V gene. CDR3 sequence: CASSQGVGQNTGELFF. As DNA, the CDR3 is TGCGCCAGCAGCCAAGGAGTGGGCCAGAACACCGGGGAGCTGTTTTTT.

This clone was detected a few times. CDR3 amino acids: CASSQLTPTGSNTGELFF. The CDR3 coding sequence is TGCGCCAGCAGCCAACTAACACCGACAGGCTCGAACACCGGGGAGCTGTTTTTT. The chain is built from TRBV5-1 and TRBJ2-2; possibly TRBD1 for D (6 bases). Trimming stripped 4 bases from V and 0 bases from J, with 19 bases between. Germline V CDR1 and CDR2: SGHRS, YFSETQ. CDR3 length: 18 residues.

The chain joins TRBV6-5 to TRBJ1-4, with TRBD1 matching over 9 bases. This CDR3 has 14 residues. The ends lost 2 bases at V and 8 bases at J; junction bases unmatched: 3. Germline CDR1 MNHEY, CDR2 SVGAGI. CDR3 sequence reads: CASSYPGQGEKLFF. The CDR3 region has the DNA TGTGCCAGCAGTTACCCGGGACAGGGAGAAAAACTGTTTTTT.

The V call is TRBV5-4, the J call TRBJ1-2; TRBD1 might be the D (5 bases). This CDR3 region has 16 residues. Trimming left V 4 bases short and J 6 bases short, with 22 bases between. Germline V lookup: CDR1 SGHNT, CDR2 YYREEE (reference sequence). The CDR3 reads CASSPGPQPNWDGYTF. The CDR3 DNA sequence: TGTGCCAGCAGCCCGGGACCCCAGCCAAATTGGGATGGCTACACCTTC.

The gene calls are TRBV7-9 and TRBJ1-2; no clear D. The CDR3 loop spans 17 amino acids. With 1 base removed from V and 0 bases from J, the gap between germline ends came to 15 bases. The germline gives CDR1 SEHNR, CDR2 FQNEAQ (reference sequence). The CDR3 loop reads CASSLDGVSASNYGYTF. For the CDR3, the DNA is TGTGCCAGCAGCTTAGATGGGGTATCTGCGTCTAACTATGGCTACACCTTC.

In DNA form, the CDR3 reads TGTGCCAGCTCACGACAGGGCTCCGATGAAAAACTGTTTTTT. Protein sequence: CASSRQGSDEKLFF. The rearrangement uses TRBV18 and TRBJ1-4, with 7 bases that match TRBD1. Germline V gene data show CDR1 as KGHSH and CDR2 as LQKENI. CDR3 length: 14 residues. V shed 4 bases and J 6 bases; nucleotides not matched to a gene: 5.

The chain combines TRBV7-9 with TRBJ2-2, with D maybe TRBD2 (6 bases). The CDR3 is 13 amino acids. CDR1 SEHNR and CDR2 FQNEAQ come from the germline V gene (reference sequence). V lost 4 bases and J 12 bases, leaving 15 bases between the germline ends. CDR3: CASSYAAGGKLFF. The CDR3 DNA follows: TGTGCCAGCAGCTACGCGGCCGGGGGAAAGCTGTTTTTT.

The chain is built from TRBV29-1 and TRBJ2-3, with a tentative D call TRBD2 (5 bases). The CDR3 has 11 residues. Germline CDR1 SQVTM, CDR2 ANQGSEA. V lost 4 bases and J lost 3, with 5 bases in between. The CDR3 coding sequence is TGCAGCGTTGGAGGGACAGATACGCAGTATTTT. Translated: CSVGGTDTQYF.